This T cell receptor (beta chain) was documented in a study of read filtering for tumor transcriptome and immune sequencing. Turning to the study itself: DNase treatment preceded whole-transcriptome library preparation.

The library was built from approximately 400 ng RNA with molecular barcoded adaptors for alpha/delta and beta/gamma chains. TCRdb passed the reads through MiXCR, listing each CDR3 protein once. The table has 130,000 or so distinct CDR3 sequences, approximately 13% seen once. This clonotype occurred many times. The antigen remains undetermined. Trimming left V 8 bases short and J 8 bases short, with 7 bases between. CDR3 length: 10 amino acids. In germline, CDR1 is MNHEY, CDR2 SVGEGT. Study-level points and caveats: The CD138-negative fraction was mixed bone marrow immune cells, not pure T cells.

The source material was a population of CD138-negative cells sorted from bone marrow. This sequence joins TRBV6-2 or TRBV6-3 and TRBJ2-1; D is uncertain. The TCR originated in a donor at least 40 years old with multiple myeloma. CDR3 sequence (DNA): TGTGCCAGCGGAGAGGATGAGCAGTTCTTC. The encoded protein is CASGEDEQFF.